The 26 T cell receptor beta chains reported below all come from one sample, sequenced in a study of T cells in Graves' hyperthyroidism and ophthalmopathy. TCR beta CDR3 sequences were amplified from RNA transcripts. A first-round RT-PCR of the TCR CDR3 used the HTBI primer set. TCRdb redid the calling of the multiplex PCR reads with MiXCR, one entry per CDR3 protein. The table shows more than 300,000 distinct CDR3 sequences, with about 18% occurring only once. The sequencing input was blood. The receptors derive from a man aged 18 to 29 with Graves' ophthalmopathy.

This clonotype was detected ten times or more. V gene TRBV11-2 combines with J gene TRBJ2-7, with 9 positions matching TRBD1. Per germline, CDR1 SGHAT and CDR2 FQNNGV. V was clipped by 2 bases and J by 7 bases; unmatched bases: 12. The CDR3 runs to 16 residues. The CDR3 protein is CASSLHLQGAGEEQYF. CDR3 sequence (DNA): TGTGCCAGCAGCTTACACCTACAGGGGGCAGGAGAAGAGCAGTACTTC.

This clonotype was observed a few times. The CDR3 coding sequence is TGTGCCAGCAGTGAAGCCCGGACAGGGACAAATCAAGGGCTGTTTTTT. Translated: CASSEARTGTNQGLFF. The V and J genes are TRBV2 and TRBJ2-2; 8 nucleotides align to TRBD1. CDR1 and CDR2 (germline): SNHLY, FYNNEI. This CDR3 region has 16 residues. V lost 0 bases, J lost 13 bases, and 13 bases stayed unmatched.

Ten or more counts support this clonotype. The chain recombines TRBV5-1 with TRBJ2-1, with 10 positions matching TRBD2. The V and J ends lost 5 bases and 0 bases, in that order; junction bases with no gene match: 2. The CDR3 loop spans 15 amino acids. From germline, CDR1 is SGHRS and CDR2 YFSETQ. CDR3 amino acids: CASRLAGGSYNEQFF. The CDR3 nucleotides are TGCGCCAGCAGATTAGCGGGGGGCTCCTACAATGAGCAGTTCTTC.

This clonotype showed up many times. V usage is TRBV7-9 and J usage is TRBJ2-1; no definite D call. The V and J ends lost 8 bases and 0 bases respectively, with 8 bases between them. This CDR3 is 13 amino acids long. Germline lookup yields CDR1 SEHNR and CDR2 FQNEAQ (reference sequence). The CDR3 sequence: CASRESSYNEQFF. The CDR3 region has the DNA TGTGCCAGCCGTGAAAGCTCCTACAATGAGCAGTTCTTC.

This clonotype was seen repeatedly, ten times or more. Written as DNA, the CDR3 is TGTGCCAGCAGTGAAGACTGGCAGCTTAATCAGCCCCAGCATTTT. Residues: CASSEDWQLNQPQHF. The chain links TRBV2 to TRBJ1-5; D call uncertain. Germline-derived CDR1 and CDR2 are SNHLY and FYNNEI. The CDR3 sequence is 15 residues long. V lost 1 base and J 4 bases, leaving 11 bases between the germline ends.

The V gene is TRBV19, the J gene TRBJ1-5; 8 positions agree with TRBD1. The CDR3 runs 17 residues. Germline V gene sequence: CDR1 LNHDA, CDR2 SQIVND (reference sequence). Trimming took 2 bases from V and 0 from J; bases not matched to a gene: 6. CDR3 sequence reads: CASSISGGRDSNQPQHF. The CDR3 DNA reads TGTGCCAGTAGTATATCAGGGGGCAGGGATAGCAATCAGCCCCAGCATTTT.

This chain uses TRBV11-2 with TRBJ1-4; D unclear. The CDR3 has 15 residues. The V and J ends lost 6 bases and 5 bases respectively, with 16 bases between them. Germline loops: CDR1 SGHAT, CDR2 FQNNGV. The CDR3 DNA sequence: TGTGCCAGCAGATCCCCCGGGTGGTCGAATGAAAAACTGTTTTTT. Translation: CASRSPGWSNEKLFF.

This clonotype came up many times. The genes are TRBV24-1 and TRBJ2-3; D is undetermined. Germline V gene data show CDR1 as KGHDR and CDR2 as SFDVKD. V was pared by 3 bases and J by 7 bases, with 7 bases between. CDR3 length: 12 amino acids. CDR3 sequence: CATSDEVNTQYF. The CDR3 DNA sequence: TGTGCCACCAGTGATGAGGTTAATACGCAGTATTTT.

The sample holds many counts of this clonotype. The V call is TRBV5-1, the J call TRBJ1-1; 8 bases are shared with TRBD1. The germline gives CDR1 SGHRS, CDR2 YFSETQ. V shed 0 bases, J shed 7 bases, and the junction held 2 bases outside the gene matches. The CDR3 is 13 amino acids. The DNA for the CDR3 is TGCGCCAGCAGCTTGGAAGGACAGGGTGAAGCTTTCTTT. It is translated as CASSLEGQGEAFF.

The table lists this clonotype with many counts. J is TRBJ2-1 and V is TRBV18; tentatively, D is TRBD2 (6 bases). This CDR3 is 15 amino acids long. Germline values: CDR1 KGHSH, CDR2 LQKENI. Trimming pared 3 bases from V and 5 bases from J, leaving 14 bases between. CDR3 sequence (DNA): TGTGCCAGCTCACCGGGTAGCGGCCTAAACAATGAGCAGTTCTTC. It yields the protein CASSPGSGLNNEQFF.

This clonotype was observed at least ten times. The V gene is TRBV7-2, the J gene TRBJ2-4; D might be TRBD1 (6 bases). The V gene lost 3 bases and the J gene lost 8 bases, with 11 bases spanning the gap. The germline CDR1 and CDR2 sequences are SGHTA and FQGNSA. The CDR3 covers 13 residues. Here the CDR3 reads CASSFGGEDIQYF. The CDR3 nucleotides read TGTGCCAGCAGCTTTGGGGGCGAGGACATTCAGTACTTC.

This clonotype was seen a few times. The chain employs TRBV12-3 or TRBV12-4 and TRBJ1-3, with a tentative D call TRBD1 (5 bases). Trimming took 6 bases from V and 0 from J, leaving 9 bases between them. The CDR3 is 14 residues long. The chain's CDR3 is CASSGTASGNTIYF. The DNA of the CDR3 is TGTGCCAGCAGCGGGACGGCCTCTGGAAACACCATATATTTT.

This clonotype was detected a few times. The genes are TRBV24-1 and TRBJ2-3; D remains unclear. The CDR3 covers 13 residues. V gave up 4 bases and J gave up 0 bases, with 4 bases separating them. Germline loops: CDR1 KGHDR, CDR2 SFDVKD. For the CDR3, the DNA is TGTGCCACCAGTGACCCTAGCACAGATACGCAGTATTTT. Translation: CATSDPSTDTQYF.

With respect to this clonotype: This may be a read error, as it is one base from a much larger clone. The chain has TRBV5-1 and TRBJ2-5; D unresolved. Germline V gene lookup returns CDR1 SGHRS and CDR2 YFSETQ. CDR3 length: 13 residues. The CDR3 DNA reads as TGCGCCAGCGGCTTGGCGTCTCCGGATCCCGCGTACTTC. Protein sequence: CASGLASPDPAYF.

This clonotype was recorded a few times. The CDR3: CSASPGPERDTIYF. For the CDR3, the DNA is TGCAGTGCTTCACCGGGCCCTGAGAGGGACACCATATATTTT. This chain links TRBV20-1 with TRBJ1-3; D gene ambiguous. The V gene's germline CDR1 is DFQATT and CDR2 SNEGSKA (reference sequence). Trimming took off 5 bases at V and 8 bases at J, with 19 bases between the two ends. CDR3 length: 14 residues.

The sample holds many counts of this clonotype. This chain links TRBV3-1 with TRBJ1-6; D not certain. This CDR3 is built from 16 residues. Trimming stripped 6 bases from V and 3 bases from J, with 15 bases between. Germline V lookup: CDR1 LGHDT, CDR2 YNNKEL (reference sequence). The CDR3: CASSPTDGFYNSPLHF. CDR3 coding DNA: TGTGCCAGCAGTCCAACGGACGGATTCTATAATTCACCCCTCCACTTT.

As to this clonotype: A single base separates this from a much larger clone, so it may be a read error. The V call is TRBV12-3 or TRBV12-4, the J call TRBJ1-3, with TRBD1 as a possible D gene (5 bases). CDR3 length equals 16 residues. Trimming removed 2 bases at V and 0 bases at J, with 11 bases between. The CDR3 loop is CASSLLGDSSGNTIYF. As DNA, the CDR3 is TGTGCCAGCAGTTTACTGGGGGACTCCTCTGGAAACACCATATATTTT.

Details on this clonotype: A much larger clone lies a single base off, so this may be a read error. The rearrangement uses TRBV5-1 and TRBJ1-1, with TRBD1 matching over 8 bases. The CDR3 totals 15 residues. In germline, CDR1 is SGHRS, CDR2 YFSETQ. The CDR3 loop reads CANSLGVTGGTEAFF. The CDR3 DNA follows: TGCGCCAACAGCTTGGGGGTAACAGGGGGCACTGAAGCTTTCTTT.

In its sample, this clonotype was seen many times. The chain recombines TRBV2 with TRBJ2-1, with 9 bases that match TRBD1. Germline V gene sequence: CDR1 SNHLY, CDR2 FYNNEI. The CDR3 is 16 amino acids. The ends lost 6 bases at V and 5 bases at J; junction bases unmatched: 11. DNA of the CDR3: TGTGCCAGCAGGGAAATGGCGGGACAGGGAAACAATGAGCAGTTCTTC. Translation: CASREMAGQGNNEQFF.

In this sample, this clonotype turned up many times. This chain uses TRBV15 with TRBJ1-2; D is uncertain. Looked up from germline, CDR1 is LNHNV and CDR2 is YYDKDF (reference sequence). The ends were cut back, 0 bases at V and 8 bases at J, with 13 bases in the middle. There are 14 residues in the CDR3. In DNA, the CDR3 is TGTGCCACCAGCAGAGAAGGAGCAATGGGCGGCTACACCTTC. It translates to CATSREGAMGGYTF.

For this clonotype: No conserved phenylalanine or tryptophan is present at the end of the CDR3, so a read error is the likely explanation. The rearrangement joins TRBV12-3 or TRBV12-4 to TRBJ2-2, with a weak D call TRBD2 (6 bases). Between the trimmed V and J ends, which lost 4 bases and 6 bases, there was a span of 6 bases. The CDR3 runs to 12 residues. CDR3 in amino acids: CASSWGAGELFL. DNA for the CDR3: TGTGCCAGCAGTTGGGGGGCCGGGGAGCTGTTTCTT.

The CDR3 sequence is CASSWGESSYNEQFF. CDR3 in DNA: TGCGCCAGCAGCTGGGGGGAGAGCTCCTACAATGAGCAGTTCTTC. The V call is TRBV5-1, the J call TRBJ2-1; maybe TRBD2 (6 bases). The V end lost 3 bases, the J end lost 0 bases, and 10 bases lay between the germline ends. The CDR3 totals 15 residues. CDR1 and CDR2 (germline): SGHRS, YFSETQ.

This chain joins TRBV18 and TRBJ2-1; TRBD2 matches at 9 bases. Per germline, CDR1 KGHSH and CDR2 LQKENI. V lost 1 base, J lost 7 bases, and 5 bases stayed unmatched. This CDR3 has 15 amino acids. The CDR3 reads CASSPLAGARNEQFF. The DNA for the CDR3 is TGTGCCAGCTCACCACTAGCGGGGGCTCGGAATGAGCAGTTCTTC.

Ten or more counts support this clonotype. The chain recombines TRBV11-2 with TRBJ2-7; 9 nucleotides agree with TRBD1. With V trimmed by 4 bases and J by 5 bases, 9 bases remained unmatched. The germline gives CDR1 SGHAT, CDR2 FQNNGV. The CDR3 length is 15 residues. Here the CDR3 reads CASSSIGTGWDEQYF. CDR3 DNA sequence: TGTGCCAGCAGCTCAATTGGGACAGGGTGGGACGAGCAGTACTTC.

This clonotype showed up many times. CDR3 sequence: CASRGATGELFF. The CDR3 bases are TGTGCCAGCAGGGGGGCGACCGGGGAGCTGTTTTTT. V and J are TRBV2 and TRBJ2-2; possibly TRBD1 for D (6 bases). Trimming cost V 6 bases and J 5 bases, with 7 bases left between them. CDR1 is SNHLY and CDR2 is FYNNEI in the germline V gene. The CDR3 loop spans 12 amino acids. Full variable domain (remainder filled in from reference TRBV2 and TRBJ2-2): EPEVTQTPSHQVTQMGQEVILRCVPISNHLYFYWYRQILGQKVEFLVSFYNNEISEKSEIFDDQFSVERPDGSNFTLKIRSTKLEDSAMYFCASRGATGELFFGEGSRLTVL.

This clonotype was found many times. This sequence joins TRBV7-9 and TRBJ1-2; 7 bases line up with TRBD1. Unmatched junction bases numbered 13, after V lost 5 bases and J lost 4 bases. This CDR3 spans 16 amino acids. In germline, CDR1 is SEHNR, CDR2 FQNEAQ (reference sequence). DNA of the CDR3: TGTGCCAGCAGCGCGCGCAGGGGGGCCGACCTCTATGGCTACACCTTC. This codes for CASSARRGADLYGYTF.